A selection of T cell receptor beta chains follows, all from one sample in a study of T-cell reconstitution after alpha-beta-depleted transplantation in children. TCRdb reprocessed the PCR reads with MiXCR, giving one entry per CDR3 protein. The sample includes about 460,000 distinct CDR3 sequences, 10% to 12% of them seen just once. This specimen consisted of PBMCs, mostly from graft donor cells, obtained 180 days after TCRalphabeta/CD19-depleted stem cell transplant. These TCRs come from a female patient aged 2-15 years who had a stem cell transplant for aplastic anemia, so the T cells may come from the graft donor. The CDR3 runs from the conserved cysteine through the conserved F or W. D genes are given only for firm matches. Some rows have no size entry. The others give once, few or many, or a class for an expanded clone.

V gene,CDR3 length,clone size,D gene,J gene,CDR3 protein,CDR3 DNA
TRBV15,17,.,TRBD1,TRBJ2-7,CATSSGVLGQGSYEQYF,TGTGCCACCAGCAGCGGGGTCTTGGGACAGGGATCCTACGAGCAGTACTTC
TRBV11-2,21,.,TRBD1,TRBJ2-3,CASSLVYRNRGLVDDTDTQYF,TGTGCCAGCAGCTTAGTTTATAGAAACAGGGGTCTAGTCGACGACACAGATACGCAGTATTTT
TRBV7-8,14,few,TRBD1,TRBJ2-1,CASSPLGTANEQFF,TGTGCCAGCAGCCCCCTGGGGACAGCCAATGAGCAGTTCTTC
TRBV4-3,16,many,.,TRBJ2-1,CASSQARGSSFNEQFF,TGCGCCAGCAGCCAAGCTCGTGGGAGTAGCTTTAATGAGCAGTTCTTC
TRBV7-3,15,few,.,TRBJ1-2,CASSLEGLANYGYTF,TGTGCCAGCAGCTTAGAGGGATTAGCTAACTATGGCTACACCTTC
TRBV4-3,17,many,TRBD2,TRBJ2-3,CASSQARTGGPLDTQYF,TGCGCCAGCAGCCAAGCCCGGACGGGAGGGCCGTTAGATACGCAGTATTTT
TRBV25-1,12,few,.,TRBJ1-2,CASSRMGYGYTF,TGTGCCAGCAGTCGAATGGGGTATGGCTACACCTTC
TRBV29-1,14,.,TRBD2,TRBJ2-7,CSVRPSGPTYEQYF,TGCAGCGTGCGGCCTAGCGGACCAACCTACGAGCAGTACTTC
TRBV7-9,14,many,TRBD1,TRBJ1-2,CASSSGTAFYGYTF,TGTGCCAGCAGCTCCGGGACAGCCTTTTATGGCTACACCTTC
TRBV28,15,many,.,TRBJ2-3,CASSLAGSGTDTQYF,TGTGCCAGCAGTTTAGCGGGGAGCGGTACAGATACGCAGTATTTT
TRBV20-1,13,many,TRBD1,TRBJ2-3,CSAWDRTTDTQYF,TGCAGTGCTTGGGACAGGACAACAGATACGCAGTATTTT
TRBV7-2,16,.,.,TRBJ2-1,CASSFSRGAERGEQFF,TGTGCCAGCAGCTTCTCCCGGGGGGCGGAACGGGGTGAGCAGTTCTTC
TRBV21-1,16,.,.,TRBJ2-1,CASRENGTTLGNEQFF,TGTGCCAGCAGGGAAAACGGGACTACTTTGGGCAATGAGCAGTTCTTC
TRBV4-3,14,.,.,TRBJ2-1,CASSQAGLVGEQFF,TGCGCCAGCAGCCAAGCAGGCCTAGTTGGTGAGCAGTTCTTC
TRBV18,14,few,TRBD1,TRBJ1-6,CASSRDRDNSPLHF,TGTGCCAGCTCTCGGGACAGAGATAATTCACCCCTCCACTTT
TRBV6-5,15,few,.,TRBJ2-7,CASSYSDRGTYEQYF,TGTGCCAGCAGTTACTCCGACAGAGGGACCTACGAGCAGTACTTC
TRBV7-2,14,few,TRBD1,TRBJ1-2,CASSLGQAPAGYTF,TGTGCCAGCAGCTTGGGACAGGCCCCGGCTGGCTACACCTTC
TRBV5-1,15,many,TRBD1,TRBJ2-2,CASSLGQENTGELFF,TGCGCCAGCAGCCTGGGACAGGAGAACACCGGGGAGCTGTTTTTT
TRBV14,17,.,.,TRBJ1-2,CASSQRFSDMGAYDYTF,TGTGCCAGCAGCCAGCGATTTTCCGACATGGGGGCGTATGACTACACCTTC
TRBV6-1,16,few,TRBD1,TRBJ2-7,CASTQAGTGNPYEQYF,TGTGCCAGCACCCAAGCTGGGACAGGGAATCCCTACGAGCAGTACTTC
TRBV5-1,16,few,TRBD1,TRBJ2-1,CASSLGSGQGHNEQFF,TGCGCCAGCAGCTTGGGGTCGGGACAGGGACACAATGAGCAGTTCTTC
TRBV15,15,few,TRBD1,TRBJ1-5,CATSATGERRQPQHF,TGTGCCACCAGCGCGACAGGGGAAAGAAGGCAGCCCCAGCATTTT
TRBV5-1,18,.,.,TRBJ2-1,CASTLVPSWDIAYNEQFF,TGCGCCAGCACCTTGGTTCCTTCGTGGGACATAGCCTACAATGAGCAGTTCTTC
TRBV5-1,15,few,.,TRBJ1-1,CASSLVMGAATEAFF,TGCGCCAGCAGCTTGGTGATGGGGGCGGCCACTGAAGCTTTCTTT
TRBV5-1,13,many,.,TRBJ2-7,CASSFEGPYEQYF,TGCGCCAGCAGCTTCGAGGGCCCCTACGAGCAGTACTTC
TRBV10-3,15,many,.,TRBJ1-2,CATQNEAIRAYGYTF,TGTGCCACCCAGAACGAGGCGATAAGGGCCTATGGCTACACCTTC
TRBV21-1,19,few,.,TRBJ1-5,CASSNYPTGTDYSNQPQHF,TGTGCCAGCAGCAATTACCCGACAGGGACGGATTATAGCAATCAGCCCCAGCATTTT
TRBV9,15,.,.,TRBJ1-1,CASSQNILSGTEAFF,TGTGCCAGCAGCCAGAACATTCTCAGTGGCACTGAAGCTTTCTTT
TRBV27,15,few,TRBD1,TRBJ1-2,CASRAPGQGNYGYTF,TGTGCCAGCAGGGCTCCGGGACAGGGAAACTATGGCTACACCTTC
TRBV5-1,14,.,.,TRBJ1-1,CASSVPRGETEAFF,TGCGCCAGCAGCGTCCCCAGGGGTGAGACTGAAGCTTTCTTT
TRBV4-1,15,.,.,TRBJ2-1,CASAKSEGPYNEQFF,TGCGCCAGCGCAAAATCGGAGGGCCCCTACAATGAGCAGTTCTTC
TRBV7-9,16,.,.,TRBJ2-1,CASSLVFQVPYNEQFF,TGTGCCAGCAGCTTAGTGTTCCAAGTCCCCTACAATGAGCAGTTCTTC
TRBV7-2,14,.,.,TRBJ1-1,CASSPEGLGTEAFF,TGTGCCAGCAGCCCCGAGGGGCTTGGCACTGAAGCTTTCTTT
TRBV6-2/TRBV6-3,13,many,.,TRBJ2-1,CASSYPPGNEQFF,TGTGCCAGCAGTTACCCCCCCGGCAATGAGCAGTTCTTC
TRBV20-1,12,many,TRBD2,TRBJ2-1,CSPRVTSYEQFF,TGCAGTCCACGAGTGACTAGCTACGAGCAGTTCTTC
TRBV30,14,.,.,TRBJ2-7,CAWSRAPGPYEQYF,TGTGCCTGGAGTCGGGCGCCGGGACCCTACGAGCAGTACTTC
TRBV27,11,.,.,TRBJ1-1,CASKNRTEAFF,TGTGCCAGCAAGAACCGGACTGAAGCTTTCTTT
TRBV4-3,16,.,TRBD2,TRBJ2-5,CASSQDQSGSGETQYF,TGCGCCAGCAGCCAAGATCAGAGCGGGAGTGGTGAGACCCAGTACTTC
TRBV18,15,.,.,TRBJ1-2,CASSPPGVRDYGYTF,TGTGCCAGCTCACCACCTGGGGTCCGAGACTATGGCTACACCTTC
TRBV6-2/TRBV6-3,16,.,.,TRBJ2-1,CASSYDRMDGNNEQFF,TGTGCCAGCAGCTATGACCGTATGGACGGAAACAATGAGCAGTTCTTC
TRBV28,14,few,TRBD2,TRBJ2-3,CASFGTSATDTQYF,TGTGCCAGCTTTGGGACTAGCGCCACAGATACGCAGTATTTT
TRBV12-3/TRBV12-4,14,few,.,TRBJ2-5,CASSLPPEKETQYF,TGTGCCAGCAGTCTCCCTCCAGAGAAAGAGACCCAGTACTTC
TRBV28,16,many,TRBD1,TRBJ2-2,CASSLFGTGDTGELFF,TGTGCCAGCAGTTTATTCGGGACAGGGGACACCGGGGAGCTGTTTTTT
TRBV7-9,17,few,.,TRBJ2-7,CASSSPTDNLHIYEQYF,TGTGCCAGCAGCTCCCCAACAGACAACCTACACATCTACGAGCAGTACTTC
TRBV24-1,15,.,.,TRBJ2-2,CATSEPAKGAGELFF,TGTGCCACCAGTGAGCCCGCGAAGGGCGCCGGGGAGCTGTTTTTT
TRBV24-1,15,.,TRBD1,TRBJ1-1,CATSARGQGISEAFF,TGTGCCACCAGTGCGAGGGGACAGGGCATCTCTGAAGCTTTCTTT
TRBV5-1,15,.,TRBD2,TRBJ2-1,CASCSGTSAPNEQFF,TGCGCCAGCTGCTCCGGGACTAGCGCTCCCAATGAGCAGTTCTTC
TRBV27,15,.,.,TRBJ2-6,CASSFLGSGANGLTF,TGTGCCAGCAGTTTTTTGGGGTCTGGGGCCAACGGCCTGACTTTC
TRBV7-9,17,few,.,TRBJ2-1,CASSLGGTNVGYNEQFF,TGTGCCAGCAGCTTAGGTGGGACAAATGTAGGCTACAATGAGCAGTTCTTC
TRBV29-1,12,.,.,TRBJ1-4,CSVRQIEEKLFF,TGCAGCGTTCGACAGATAGAAGAAAAACTGTTTTTT
TRBV28,14,.,.,TRBJ2-7,CASSPTGGAHEQYF,TGTGCCAGCAGTCCAACGGGCGGGGCCCACGAGCAGTACTTC